This T cell receptor beta chain is drawn from a study of CD4+ T cells in melanoma. This CDR3 contains 14 residues. The V gene's germline CDR1 is MNHNS and CDR2 SASEGT. Trimming cost V 2 bases and J 4 bases, with 9 bases left between them. The repertoire was sequenced with immunoSEQ multiplex PCR; TCRdb's copy has only in-frame clones and lacks some. The sample shows about 50,000 clones, roughly nine tenths of them seen only once. The V and J genes are TRBV6-1 and TRBJ1-5; D uncertain. The sequencing sample was made of peripheral blood. This receptor was identified in a human donor with melanoma. CDR3 DNA: TGTGCCAGCAGTGAATTATCGGCTAATCAGCCCCAGCATTTT. The encoded protein is CASSELSANQPQHF.